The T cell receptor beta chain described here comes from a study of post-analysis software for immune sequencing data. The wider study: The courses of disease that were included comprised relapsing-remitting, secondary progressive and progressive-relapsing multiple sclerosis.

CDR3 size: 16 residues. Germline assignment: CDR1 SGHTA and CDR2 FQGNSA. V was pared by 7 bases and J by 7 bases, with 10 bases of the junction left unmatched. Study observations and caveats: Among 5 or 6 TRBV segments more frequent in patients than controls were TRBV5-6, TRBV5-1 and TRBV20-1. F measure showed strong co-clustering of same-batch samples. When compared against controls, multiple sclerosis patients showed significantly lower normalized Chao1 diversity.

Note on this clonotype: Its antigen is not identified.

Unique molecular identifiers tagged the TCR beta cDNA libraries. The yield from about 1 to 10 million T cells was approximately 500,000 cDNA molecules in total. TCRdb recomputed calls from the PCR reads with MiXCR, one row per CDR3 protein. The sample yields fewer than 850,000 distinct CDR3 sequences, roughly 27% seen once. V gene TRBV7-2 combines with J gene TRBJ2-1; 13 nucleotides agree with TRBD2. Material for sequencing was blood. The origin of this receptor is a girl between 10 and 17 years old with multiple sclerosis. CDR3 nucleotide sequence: TGTGCCAGCAACCCAACTAGCGGGAGGGCCGGAAATGAGCAGTTCTTC. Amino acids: CASNPTSGRAGNEQFF.